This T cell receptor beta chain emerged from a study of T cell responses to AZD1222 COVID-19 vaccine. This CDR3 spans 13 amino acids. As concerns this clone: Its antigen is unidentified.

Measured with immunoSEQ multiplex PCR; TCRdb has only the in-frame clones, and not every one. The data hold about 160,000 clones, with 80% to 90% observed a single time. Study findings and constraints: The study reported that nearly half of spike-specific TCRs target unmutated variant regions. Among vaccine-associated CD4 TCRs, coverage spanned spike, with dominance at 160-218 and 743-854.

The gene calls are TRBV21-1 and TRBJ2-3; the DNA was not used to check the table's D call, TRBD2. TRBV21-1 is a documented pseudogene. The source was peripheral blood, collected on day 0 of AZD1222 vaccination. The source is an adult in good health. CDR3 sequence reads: CASSKAGADTQYF. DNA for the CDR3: TGTGCCAGCAGCAAAGCCGGGGCAGATACGCAGTATTTT.